Below are 5 T cell receptor beta chains sequenced from a single sample in a study of shared clonotypes between healthy human individuals. The assay was immunoSEQ multiplex PCR, and TCRdb's table has in-frame clones only and misses some. The sample contains 2 million to 2.5 million clones, roughly 90% of which appear only once. Sequencing was done on a sample of naive CD4+ T cells from PBMCs. Subset here: CD45RA+ positively selected. Receptor source: a man younger than 30 in good health. Some clones in this sample may be carry-over from other donors' samples.

As regards this clone: Additional DNA sequences in this sample encode the identical CDR3. The chain is built from TRBV30 and TRBJ2-1, with D uncertain. This CDR3 has 13 residues. Looked up from germline, CDR1 is GTSNPN and CDR2 is SVGIG (reference sequence). V lost 0 bases, J lost 4 bases, and 7 bases lay in between. The CDR3 region has the DNA TGTGCCTGGAGTGTACTGGGTTACAATGAGCAGTTCTTC. Its protein is CAWSVLGYNEQFF.

The chain couples TRBV30 to TRBJ1-4, with D possibly TRBD1 on 5 matching bases. This CDR3 is 13 amino acids long. Between the trimmed V and J ends, which lost 0 bases and 5 bases, there was a span of 7 bases. Germline CDR1 GTSNPN, CDR2 SVGIG (reference sequence). The CDR3 region is CAWSVGPNEKLFF. In DNA form, the CDR3 reads TGTGCCTGGAGTGTGGGACCGAATGAAAAACTGTTTTTT.

V is TRBV7-9 and J is TRBJ2-3; D uncertain. The V end was cut by 5 bases, the J end by 5 bases, with 17 bases between. Germline-derived CDR1 and CDR2 are SEHNR and FQNEAQ (reference sequence). CDR3 length equals 15 residues. The CDR3 sequence is CASSVSGWTGDTQYF. CDR3 nucleotides: TGTGCCAGCAGCGTATCTGGCTGGACGGGAGATACGCAGTATTTT.

The chain recombines TRBV28 with TRBJ1-1; D perhaps matches TRBD1 (5 bases). Trimming left V 4 bases short and J 5 bases short, with 20 bases between. The CDR3 has 16 amino acids. Germline loops: CDR1 MDHEN, CDR2 SYDVKM. CDR3 sequence reads: CASSSPPGQGTTEAFF. The DNA of the CDR3 is TGTGCCAGCAGTTCCCCCCCGGGGCAGGGAACAACTGAAGCTTTCTTT. Full variable domain (missing parts from reference TRBV28 and TRBJ1-1): DVKVTQSSRYLVKRTGEKVFLECVQDMDHENMFWYRQDPGLGLRLIYFSYDVKMKEKGDIPEGYSVSREKKERFSLILESASTNQTSMYLCASSSPPGQGTTEAFFGQGTRLTVV.

The genes are TRBV7-2 and TRBJ1-1, with D maybe TRBD1 (6 bases). This CDR3 has 16 amino acids. The V end lost 5 bases, the J end lost 1 base, and 17 bases lay between the germline ends. Per the germline V gene, CDR1 is SGHTA and CDR2 is FQGNSA. Here the CDR3 reads CASSLILGRGNTEAFF. The CDR3 DNA reads TGTGCCAGCAGCCTTATCCTAGGCAGGGGGAACACTGAAGCTTTCTTT. The full variable domain, completed using reference TRBV7-2 and TRBJ1-1, is GAGVSQSPSNKVTEKGKDVELRCDPISGHTALYWYRQSLGQGLEFLIYFQGNSAPDKSGLPSDRFSAERTGGSVSTLTIQRTQQEDSAVYLCASSLILGRGNTEAFFGQGTRLTVV.